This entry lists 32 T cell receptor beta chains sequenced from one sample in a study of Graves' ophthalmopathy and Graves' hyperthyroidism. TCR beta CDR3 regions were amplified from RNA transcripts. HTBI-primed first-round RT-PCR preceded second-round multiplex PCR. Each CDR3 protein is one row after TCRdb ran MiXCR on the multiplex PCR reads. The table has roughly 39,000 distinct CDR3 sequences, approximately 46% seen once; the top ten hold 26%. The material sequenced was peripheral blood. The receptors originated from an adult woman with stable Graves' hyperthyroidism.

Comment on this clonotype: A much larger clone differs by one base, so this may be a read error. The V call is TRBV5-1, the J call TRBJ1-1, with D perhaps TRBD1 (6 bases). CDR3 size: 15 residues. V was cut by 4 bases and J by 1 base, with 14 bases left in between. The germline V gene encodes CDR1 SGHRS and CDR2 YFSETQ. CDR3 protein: CASSTGGLTNTEAFF. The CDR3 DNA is TGCGCCAGCAGCACCGGGGGGCTCACGAACACTGAAGCTTTCTTT.

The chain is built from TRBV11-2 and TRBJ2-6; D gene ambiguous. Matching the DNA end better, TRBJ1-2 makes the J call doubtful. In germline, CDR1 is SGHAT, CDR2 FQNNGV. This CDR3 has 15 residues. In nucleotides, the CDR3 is TGTGCCAGCAGACTATCAGGAGGGATTAACTATGGCTACACCTTC. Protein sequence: CASRLSGGINYGYTF.

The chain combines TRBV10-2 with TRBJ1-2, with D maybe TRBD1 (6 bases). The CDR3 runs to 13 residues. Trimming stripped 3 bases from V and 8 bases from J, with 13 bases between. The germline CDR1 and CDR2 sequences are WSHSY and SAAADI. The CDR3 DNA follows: TGCGCCAGCAGTGATGGGGGCGCGGCAGGCTACACCTTC. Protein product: CASSDGGAAGYTF.

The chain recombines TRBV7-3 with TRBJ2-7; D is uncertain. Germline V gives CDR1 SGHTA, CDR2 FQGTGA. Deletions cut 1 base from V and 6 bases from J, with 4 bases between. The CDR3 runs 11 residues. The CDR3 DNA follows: TGTGCCAGCAGCTTAAACCGCGAGCAGTACTTC. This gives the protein CASSLNREQYF. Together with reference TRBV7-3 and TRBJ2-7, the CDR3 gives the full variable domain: GAGVSQTPSNKVTEKGKYVELRCDPISGHTALYWYRQSLGQGPEFLIYFQGTGAADDSGLPNDRFFAVRPEGSVSTLKIQRTERGDSAVYLCASSLNREQYFGPGTRLTVT.

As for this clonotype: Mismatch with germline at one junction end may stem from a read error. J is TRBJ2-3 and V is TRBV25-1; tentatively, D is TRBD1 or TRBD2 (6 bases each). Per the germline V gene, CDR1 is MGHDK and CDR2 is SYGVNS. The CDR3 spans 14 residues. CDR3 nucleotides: TGTGCCAGCAGATTGGGGGGCTCCACAGATGCGCAGTGTTTT. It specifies CASRLGGSTDAQCF.

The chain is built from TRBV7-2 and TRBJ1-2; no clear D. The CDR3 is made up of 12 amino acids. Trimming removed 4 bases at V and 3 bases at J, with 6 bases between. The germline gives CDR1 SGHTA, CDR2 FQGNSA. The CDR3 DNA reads TGTGCCAGCAGCTCTAGGTACTATGGCTACACCTTC. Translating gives CASSSRYYGYTF.

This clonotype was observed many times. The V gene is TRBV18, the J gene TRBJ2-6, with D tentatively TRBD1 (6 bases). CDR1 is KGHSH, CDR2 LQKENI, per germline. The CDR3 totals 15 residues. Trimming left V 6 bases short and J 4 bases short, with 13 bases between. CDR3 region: CASSLRGDGANVLTF. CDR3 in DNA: TGTGCCAGCTCCCTCAGGGGAGACGGGGCCAACGTCCTGACTTTC. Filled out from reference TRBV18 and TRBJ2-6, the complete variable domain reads NAGVMQNPRHLVRRRGQEARLRCSPMKGHSHVYWYRQLPEEGLKFMVYLQKENIIDESGMPKERFSAEFPKEGPSILRIQQVVRGDSAAYFCASSLRGDGANVLTFGAGSRLTVL.

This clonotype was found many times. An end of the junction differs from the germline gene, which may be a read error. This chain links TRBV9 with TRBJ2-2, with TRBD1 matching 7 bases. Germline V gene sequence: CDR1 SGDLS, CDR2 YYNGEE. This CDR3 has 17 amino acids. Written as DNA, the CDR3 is TGTACCAGCAGCGTAGAGGCTAGGGGGCGCAAGGCCGGGGAGCTGTTTTTT. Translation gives CTSSVEARGRKAGELFF.

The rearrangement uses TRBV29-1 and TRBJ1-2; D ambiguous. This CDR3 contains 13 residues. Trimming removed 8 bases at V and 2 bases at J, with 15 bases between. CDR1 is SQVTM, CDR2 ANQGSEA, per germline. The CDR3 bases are TGCAGCCAATATAACAGCGAAAACTATGGCTACACCTTC. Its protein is CSQYNSENYGYTF.

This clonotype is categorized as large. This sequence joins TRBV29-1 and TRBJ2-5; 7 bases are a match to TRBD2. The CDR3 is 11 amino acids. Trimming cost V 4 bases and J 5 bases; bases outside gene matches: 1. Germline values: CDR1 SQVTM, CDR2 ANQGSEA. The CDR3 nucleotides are TGCAGCGTTGGAGCGGGGGAGACCCAGTACTTC. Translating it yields CSVGAGETQYF.

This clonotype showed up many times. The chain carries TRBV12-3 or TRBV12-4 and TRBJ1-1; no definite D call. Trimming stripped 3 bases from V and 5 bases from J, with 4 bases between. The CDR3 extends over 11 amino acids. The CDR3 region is CASSFRTEAFF. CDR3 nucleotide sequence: TGTGCCAGCAGTTTCCGGACTGAAGCTTTCTTT.

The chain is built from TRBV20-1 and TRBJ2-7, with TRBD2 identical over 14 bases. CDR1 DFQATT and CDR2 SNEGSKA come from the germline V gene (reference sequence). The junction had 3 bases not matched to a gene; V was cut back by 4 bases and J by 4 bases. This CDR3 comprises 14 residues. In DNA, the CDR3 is TGCAGTGCTACAAGGACTAGCGGGAGGTACGAGCAGTACTTC. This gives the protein CSATRTSGRYEQYF.

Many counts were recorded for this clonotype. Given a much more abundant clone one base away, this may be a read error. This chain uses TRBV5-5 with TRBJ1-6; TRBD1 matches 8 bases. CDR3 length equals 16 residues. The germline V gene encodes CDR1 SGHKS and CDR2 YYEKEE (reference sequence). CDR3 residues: CASSLAAGGYSSPLHF. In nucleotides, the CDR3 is TGTGCCAGCAGCTTGGCGGCAGGGGGCTATAGTTCACCCCTCCACTTT.

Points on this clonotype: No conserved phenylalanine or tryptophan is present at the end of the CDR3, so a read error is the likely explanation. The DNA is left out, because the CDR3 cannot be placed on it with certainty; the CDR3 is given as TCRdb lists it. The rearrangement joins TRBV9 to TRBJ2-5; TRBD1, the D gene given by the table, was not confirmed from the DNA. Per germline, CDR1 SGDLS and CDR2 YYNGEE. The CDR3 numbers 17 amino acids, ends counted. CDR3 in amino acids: CASSVSVRAGDGYTFGS.

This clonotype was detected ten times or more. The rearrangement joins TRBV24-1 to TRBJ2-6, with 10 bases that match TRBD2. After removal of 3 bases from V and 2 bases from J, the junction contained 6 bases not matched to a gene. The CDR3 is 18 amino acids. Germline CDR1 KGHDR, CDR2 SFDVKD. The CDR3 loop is CATSDPSGRAPGANVLTF. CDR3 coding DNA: TGTGCCACCAGTGATCCAAGCGGGAGGGCCCCTGGGGCCAACGTCCTGACTTTC.

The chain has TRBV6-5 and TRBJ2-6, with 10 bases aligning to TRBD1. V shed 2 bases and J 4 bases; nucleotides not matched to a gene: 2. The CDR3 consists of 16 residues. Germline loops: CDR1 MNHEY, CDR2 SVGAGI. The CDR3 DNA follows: TGTGCCAGCAGTTACCGGACAGGGGGAGGGGCCAACGTCCTGACTTTC. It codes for CASSYRTGGGANVLTF.

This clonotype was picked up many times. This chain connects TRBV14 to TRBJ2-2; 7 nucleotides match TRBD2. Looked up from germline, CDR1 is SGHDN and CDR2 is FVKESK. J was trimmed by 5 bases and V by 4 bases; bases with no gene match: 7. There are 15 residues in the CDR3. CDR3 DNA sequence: TGTGCCAGCAGCCCGGCGGGAGTAGGGACCGGGGAGCTGTTTTTT. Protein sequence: CASSPAGVGTGELFF. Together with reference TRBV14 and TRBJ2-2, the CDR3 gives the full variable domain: EAGVTQFPSHSVIEKGQTVTLRCDPISGHDNLYWYRRVMGKEIKFLLHFVKESKQDESGMPNNRFLAERTGGTYSTLKVQPAELEDSGVYFCASSPAGVGTGELFFGEGSRLTVL.

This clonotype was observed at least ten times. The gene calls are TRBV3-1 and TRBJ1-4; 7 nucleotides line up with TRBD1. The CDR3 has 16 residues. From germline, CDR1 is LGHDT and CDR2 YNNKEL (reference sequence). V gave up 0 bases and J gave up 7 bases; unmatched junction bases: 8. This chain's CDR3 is CASSQDWGGQSEKLFF. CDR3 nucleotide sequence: TGTGCCAGCAGCCAAGACTGGGGGGGACAGTCTGAAAAACTGTTTTTT.

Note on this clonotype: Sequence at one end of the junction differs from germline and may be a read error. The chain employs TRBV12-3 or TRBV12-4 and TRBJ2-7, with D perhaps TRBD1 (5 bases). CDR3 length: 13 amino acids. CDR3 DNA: TGTGCCAGCAGTTTAAGGGGAAACTATGAGCGGTACTTC. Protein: CASSLRGNYERYF.

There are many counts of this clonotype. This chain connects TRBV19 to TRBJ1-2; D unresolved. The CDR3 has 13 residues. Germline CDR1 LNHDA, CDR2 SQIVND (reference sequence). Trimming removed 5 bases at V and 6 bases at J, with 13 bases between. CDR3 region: CASSLRVWDGYTF. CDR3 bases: TGTGCCAGTAGTCTGAGGGTTTGGGATGGCTACACCTTC.

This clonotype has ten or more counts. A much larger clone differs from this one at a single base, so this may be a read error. The CDR3 loop reads CASNPAGANVLAF. The CDR3 nucleotides read TGCGCCAGTAATCCGGCCGGGGCCAACGTCCTGGCTTTC. The rearrangement uses TRBV10-2 and TRBJ2-6, with D possibly being TRBD1 or TRBD2 (5 bases each). This CDR3 contains 13 residues. Germline V CDR1 and CDR2: WSHSY, SAAADI.

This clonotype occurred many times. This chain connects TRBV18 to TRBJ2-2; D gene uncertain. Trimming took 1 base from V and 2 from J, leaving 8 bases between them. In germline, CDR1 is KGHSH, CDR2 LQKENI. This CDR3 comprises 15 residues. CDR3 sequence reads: CASSPLSHNTGELFF. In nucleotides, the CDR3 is TGTGCCAGCTCACCACTGAGTCATAACACCGGGGAGCTGTTTTTT.

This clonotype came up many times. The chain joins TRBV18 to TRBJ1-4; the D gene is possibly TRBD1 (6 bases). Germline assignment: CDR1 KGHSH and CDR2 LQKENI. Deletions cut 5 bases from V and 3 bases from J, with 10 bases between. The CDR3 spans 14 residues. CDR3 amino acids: CASSTRQANEKLFF. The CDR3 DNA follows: TGTGCCAGCTCAACCCGACAGGCTAATGAAAAACTGTTTTTT.

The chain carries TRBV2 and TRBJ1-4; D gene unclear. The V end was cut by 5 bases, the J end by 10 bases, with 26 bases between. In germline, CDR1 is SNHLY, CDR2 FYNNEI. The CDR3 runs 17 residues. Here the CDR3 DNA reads TGTGCCAGCAGTTACGCCCCCGGGAGCACGATGGTCGGAAAACTGTTTTTT. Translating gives CASSYAPGSTMVGKLFF.

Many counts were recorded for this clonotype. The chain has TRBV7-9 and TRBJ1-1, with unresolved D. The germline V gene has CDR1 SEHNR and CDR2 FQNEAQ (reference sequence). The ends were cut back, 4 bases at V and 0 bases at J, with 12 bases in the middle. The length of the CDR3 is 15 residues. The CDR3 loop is CASSSTRIMNTEAFF. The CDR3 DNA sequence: TGTGCCAGCAGCTCCACCAGGATCATGAACACTGAAGCTTTCTTT.

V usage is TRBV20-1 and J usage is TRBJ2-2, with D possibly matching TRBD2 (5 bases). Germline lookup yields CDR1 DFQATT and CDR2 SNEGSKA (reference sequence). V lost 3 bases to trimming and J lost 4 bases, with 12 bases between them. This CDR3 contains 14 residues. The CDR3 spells CSASGEGLTGELFF. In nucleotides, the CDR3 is TGCAGTGCTAGTGGTGAGGGTCTCACCGGGGAGCTGTTTTTT.

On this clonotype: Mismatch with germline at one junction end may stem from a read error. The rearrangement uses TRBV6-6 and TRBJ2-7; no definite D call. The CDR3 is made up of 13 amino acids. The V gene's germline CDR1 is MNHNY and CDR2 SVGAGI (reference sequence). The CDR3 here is CAGSHLSSYEQYF. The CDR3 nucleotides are TGTGCCGGCAGTCATCTAAGCTCCTACGAGCAGTACTTC.

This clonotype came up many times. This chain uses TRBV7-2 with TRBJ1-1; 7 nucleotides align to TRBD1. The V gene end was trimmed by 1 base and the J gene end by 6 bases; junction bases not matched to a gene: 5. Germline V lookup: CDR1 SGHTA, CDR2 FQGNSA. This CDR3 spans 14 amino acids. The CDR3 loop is CASSLEGAVAEAFF. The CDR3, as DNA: TGTGCCAGCAGCTTAGAGGGGGCCGTCGCTGAAGCTTTCTTT.

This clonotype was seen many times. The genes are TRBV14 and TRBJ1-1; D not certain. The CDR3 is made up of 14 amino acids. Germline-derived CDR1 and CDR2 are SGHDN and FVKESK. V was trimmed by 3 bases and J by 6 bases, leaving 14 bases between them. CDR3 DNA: TGTGCCAGCAGCCATTTATCCCTATTCGCTGAAGCTTTCTTT. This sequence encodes CASSHLSLFAEAFF.

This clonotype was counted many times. For the CDR3, the DNA is TGTGCCAGCAGCTTCCAGGGTGGCTATGGCTACACCTTC. Translating it yields CASSFQGGYGYTF. This chain connects TRBV13 to TRBJ1-2; TRBD1 might be the D (5 bases). The V end lost 3 bases, the J end lost 4 bases, and 9 bases lay between the germline ends. Germline assignment: CDR1 PRHDT and CDR2 FYEKMQ (reference sequence). There are 13 residues in the CDR3.

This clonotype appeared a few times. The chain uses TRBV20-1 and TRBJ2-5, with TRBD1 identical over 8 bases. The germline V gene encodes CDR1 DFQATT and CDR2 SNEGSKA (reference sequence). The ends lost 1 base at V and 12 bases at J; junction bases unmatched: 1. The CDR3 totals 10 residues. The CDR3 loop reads CSARVGQEYF. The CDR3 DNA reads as TGCAGTGCTAGAGTGGGACAGGAGTACTTC.

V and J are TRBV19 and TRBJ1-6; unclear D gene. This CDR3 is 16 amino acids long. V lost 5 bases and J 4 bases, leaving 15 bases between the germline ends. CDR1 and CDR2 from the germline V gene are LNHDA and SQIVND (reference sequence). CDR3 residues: CASSGRLDAYNSPLHF. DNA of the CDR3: TGTGCCAGTAGTGGCAGGCTGGACGCGTATAATTCACCCCTCCACTTT.